This TCR beta chain originates from a study of human T cells and chemical hapten exposure. Study as a whole: Upper back patch tests used 0.01% DPC, scored after 6 days.

TCRdb called the RACE reads again in MiXCR, with one record for every CDR3 protein. Among roughly 39,000 distinct CDR3 sequences, 9.5% to 15% were seen once, and the ten largest hold 2% to 2.5%. Whole-study findings and limits: DPC sensitization did not alter TCRs above 1 in 1000 frequency. The count of PT1 expanded TCRs correlated positively with patch test score.

This clonotype was observed many times. Its antigen is not identified. Time point given: patch test 3, about 24 weeks after DPC sensitization. Treatment denoted: therapeutic diphenylcyclopropenone sensitization with weekly scalp DPC. Total RNA came from unfractionated whole blood. Blood collection happened ahead of applying each patch test. The input for sequencing was whole blood, taken in connection with sensitization to the hapten diphenylcyclopropenone (DPC). The TCR comes from a woman in her thirties or forties with alopecia areata. Some clones in this sample may be carry-over from other donors' samples.

CDR3 DNA sequence: TGTGCCAGCACCGTAGGCGGGCAGCCCCAGCATTTT. This encodes CASTVGGQPQHF. This sequence joins TRBV28 and TRBJ1-5, with D unclear. V shed 7 bases and J shed 7 bases, with 11 bases lying between them. Germline V lookup: CDR1 MDHEN, CDR2 SYDVKM. The CDR3 has 12 residues.